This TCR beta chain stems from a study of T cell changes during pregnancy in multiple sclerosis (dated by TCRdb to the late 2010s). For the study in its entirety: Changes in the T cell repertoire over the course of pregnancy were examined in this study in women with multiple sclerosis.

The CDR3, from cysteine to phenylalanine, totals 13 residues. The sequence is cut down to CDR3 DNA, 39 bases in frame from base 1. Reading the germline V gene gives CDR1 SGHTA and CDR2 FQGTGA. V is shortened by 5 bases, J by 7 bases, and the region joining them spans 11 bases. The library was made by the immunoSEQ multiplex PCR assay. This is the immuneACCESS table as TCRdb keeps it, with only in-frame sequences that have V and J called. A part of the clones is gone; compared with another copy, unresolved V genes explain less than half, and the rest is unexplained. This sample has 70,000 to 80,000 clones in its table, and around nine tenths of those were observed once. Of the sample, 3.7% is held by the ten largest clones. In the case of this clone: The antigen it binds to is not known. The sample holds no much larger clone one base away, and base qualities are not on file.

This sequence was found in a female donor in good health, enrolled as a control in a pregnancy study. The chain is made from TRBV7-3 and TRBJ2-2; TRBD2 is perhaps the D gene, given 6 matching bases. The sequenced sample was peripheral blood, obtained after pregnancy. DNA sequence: TGTGCCAGCAGCCGTAGCGGTAGCGGGGAGCTGTTTTTT. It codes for CASSRSGSGELFF.